The clone carrying this TCR beta chain appeared a few times. What it binds is not known. This sequence is one base from a far larger clone and is likely a read error. TCRdb's table, derived via immunoSEQ multiplex PCR, lists solely in-frame clones and lacks some. The data contain approximately 470,000 clones, about 85% of them singletons. These data belong to a study of shared clonotypes between healthy human individuals. Whole-study results and caveats: In having few donors, the study represented limited genetic and exposure-history diversity.

The CDR3 spans 13 residues. Germline V CDR1 and CDR2: KGHSH, LQKENI. The specimen was PBMCs. This TCR was recovered from a woman in her thirties or forties in good health. Some clones in this sample may be carry-over from other donors' samples. The chain links TRBV18 to TRBJ1-4; D call uncertain. The CDR3 reads CASSPRGDERLFF. As DNA, the CDR3 is TGTGCCAGCTCACCACGAGGAGATGAAAGACTGTTTTTT. The whole variable domain, remainder taken from reference TRBV18 and TRBJ1-4, is NAGVMQNPRHLVRRRGQEARLRCSPMKGHSHVYWYRQLPEEGLKFMVYLQKENIIDESGMPKERFSAEFPKEGPSILRIQQVVRGDSAAYFCASSPRGDERLFFGSGTQLSVL.